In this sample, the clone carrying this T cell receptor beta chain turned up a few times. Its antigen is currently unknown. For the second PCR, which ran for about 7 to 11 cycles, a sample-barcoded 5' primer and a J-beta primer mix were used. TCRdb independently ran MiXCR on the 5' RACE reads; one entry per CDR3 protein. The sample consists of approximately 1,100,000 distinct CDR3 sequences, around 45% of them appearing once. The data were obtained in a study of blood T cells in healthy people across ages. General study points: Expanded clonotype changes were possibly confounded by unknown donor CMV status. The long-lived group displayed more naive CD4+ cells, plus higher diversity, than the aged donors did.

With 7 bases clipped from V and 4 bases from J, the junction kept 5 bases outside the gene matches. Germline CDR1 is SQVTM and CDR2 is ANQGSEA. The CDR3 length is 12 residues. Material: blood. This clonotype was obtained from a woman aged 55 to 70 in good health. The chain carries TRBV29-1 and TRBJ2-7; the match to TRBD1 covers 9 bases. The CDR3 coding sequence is TGCAGCGGGGGGGGACAGGGTTACGAGCAGTACTTC. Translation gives CSGGGQGYEQYF.